This TCR beta chain was sequenced for a study of T cell responses to AZD1222 COVID-19 vaccine. Study-wide background: Second-dose intervals of approximately 4 or approximately 12 weeks were pooled. General observations from the study: Spike-wide vaccine-associated CD4 TCRs dominated at 160-218 and 743-854. In a largely white British group with more females than males, clonal diversity was possibly underestimated. Reportedly, nearly half the spike-specific TCRs target unmutated variant regions.

This clone was detected only a few times. What it binds is not known. CDR1 and CDR2 from the germline V gene are SGHAT and FQNNGV. The CDR3 has 16 amino acids. The V and J ends lost 4 bases and 5 bases, in that order; junction bases with no gene match: 13. Sequencing was performed with immunoSEQ multiplex PCR; in TCRdb, only in-frame clones are kept and a portion is missing. The data hold 150,000 to 200,000 clones, with roughly 93% observed a single time. This TCR was sampled from an adult in good health. The starting material was peripheral blood, obtained on day 0 of AZD1222 vaccination. This sequence joins TRBV11-2 and TRBJ2-5; 7 bases align to TRBD1. CDR3 bases: TGTGCCAGCAGCTCGCTCCGGGACAGAGGGCGGGAGACCCAGTACTTC. Translation: CASSSLRDRGRETQYF.